The 8 T cell receptor beta chains below all came from one sample that was sequenced in a study of blood T cell repertoires in COVID-19. Libraries were prepared by immunoSEQ multiplex PCR; TCRdb keeps only in-frame clonotypes and omits some of them. The sample lists approximately 140,000 clones, around 80% occurring once. What was sequenced was PBMCs or T cells enriched from blood (not recorded which). The receptors stem from a man aged 35 to 55 with acute COVID-19.

This chain uses TRBV27 with TRBJ2-3; 9 positions agree with TRBD1. V trimming: 6 bases; J trimming: 5 bases; junction bases outside the gene matches: 9. Germline values: CDR1 MNHEY, CDR2 SMNVEV (reference sequence). This CDR3 has 15 residues. The CDR3 protein is CASSLRDRAGDTQYF. In nucleotides, the CDR3 is TGTGCCAGCAGCCTCCGGGACAGGGCGGGAGATACGCAGTATTTT.

The rearrangement links TRBV28 to TRBJ1-2; 10 positions agree with TRBD1. The trim removed 5 bases at V and 0 bases at J, leaving 3 bases unmatched. Per the germline V gene, CDR1 is MDHEN and CDR2 is SYDVKM. The CDR3 has 15 residues. In nucleotides, the CDR3 is TGTGCCAGCAGTCTCGGGACAGGGGCTAACTATGGCTACACCTTC. Encoded protein: CASSLGTGANYGYTF.

The V and J genes are TRBV3-1 (or the pseudogene TRBV3-2) and TRBJ1-2; D perhaps matches TRBD1 (5 bases). The V gene's germline CDR1 is LGHDT and CDR2 YNNKEL (reference sequence). The CDR3 runs to 14 residues. Trimming shortened V by 4 bases and J by 2 bases, and 11 bases separated the two germline ends. CDR3 bases: TGTGCCAGCAGCCGGGGGAGGGCGAACTATGGCTACACCTTC. Amino acids: CASSRGRANYGYTF.

V is TRBV27 and J is TRBJ2-7, with TRBD1 identical over 9 bases. The germline V gene has CDR1 MNHEY and CDR2 SMNVEV (reference sequence). Unmatched junction bases numbered 5, after V lost 6 bases and J lost 2 bases. The CDR3 runs 14 residues. The CDR3 region has the DNA TGTGCCAGCAGGATACAGGGGGCGCCCTACGAGCAGTACTTC. Encoded protein: CASRIQGAPYEQYF.

This chain joins TRBV7-9 and TRBJ2-5; TRBD1 matches at 8 bases. The CDR3 is 12 amino acids. The V gene's germline CDR1 is SEHNR and CDR2 FQNEAQ (reference sequence). The J segment lost 12 bases and the V segment lost 5 bases, leaving 8 bases of the junction unmatched. CDR3 nucleotide sequence: TGTGCCAGCAGCCTGACAGGGGCTGCCGAGTACTTC. Amino acids: CASSLTGAAEYF.

A single count supports this clone. The chain has TRBV19 and TRBJ2-1; D possibly corresponds to TRBD2 (6 bases). From germline, CDR1 is LNHDA and CDR2 SQIVND (reference sequence). This CDR3 is 15 amino acids long. Deletions cut 3 bases from V and 5 bases from J, with 14 bases between. The CDR3 sequence: CASSIGGAGDNEQFF. For the CDR3, the DNA is TGTGCCAGTAGTATCGGAGGGGCTGGGGACAATGAGCAGTTCTTC.

This chain joins TRBV6-5 and TRBJ1-1; 9 positions agree with TRBD1. V lost 5 bases and J lost 4; bases outside the gene matches: 5. Looked up from germline, CDR1 is MNHEY and CDR2 is SVGAGI. The CDR3 sequence is 14 residues long. CDR3 bases: TGTGCCAGCAGTAGGGACAGGGTCCTCACTGAAGCTTTCTTT. This codes for CASSRDRVLTEAFF.

This sequence joins TRBV24-1 and TRBJ1-1, with 7 positions matching TRBD1. The germline CDR1 and CDR2 sequences are KGHDR and SFDVKD. The CDR3 contains 16 residues. V was clipped by 5 bases and J by 3 bases; unmatched bases: 11. Written as DNA, the CDR3 is TGTGCCACCAGTGGCCCAGACAGGGCGAGGTACACTGAAGCTTTCTTT. It translates to CATSGPDRARYTEAFF.